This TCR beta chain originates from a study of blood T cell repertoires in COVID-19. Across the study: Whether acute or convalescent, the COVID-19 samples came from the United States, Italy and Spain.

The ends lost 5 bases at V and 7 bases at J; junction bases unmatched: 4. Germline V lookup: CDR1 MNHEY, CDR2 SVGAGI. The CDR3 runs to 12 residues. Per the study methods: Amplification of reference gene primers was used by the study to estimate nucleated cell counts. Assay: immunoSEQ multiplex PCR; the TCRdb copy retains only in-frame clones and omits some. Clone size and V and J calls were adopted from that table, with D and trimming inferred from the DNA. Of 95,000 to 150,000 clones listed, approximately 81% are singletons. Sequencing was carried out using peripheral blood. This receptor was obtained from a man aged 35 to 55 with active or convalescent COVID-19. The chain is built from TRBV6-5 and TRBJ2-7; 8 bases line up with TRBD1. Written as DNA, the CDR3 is TGTGCCAGCAGTCACAGGACAGGGGAGCAGTACTTC. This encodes CASSHRTGEQYF.